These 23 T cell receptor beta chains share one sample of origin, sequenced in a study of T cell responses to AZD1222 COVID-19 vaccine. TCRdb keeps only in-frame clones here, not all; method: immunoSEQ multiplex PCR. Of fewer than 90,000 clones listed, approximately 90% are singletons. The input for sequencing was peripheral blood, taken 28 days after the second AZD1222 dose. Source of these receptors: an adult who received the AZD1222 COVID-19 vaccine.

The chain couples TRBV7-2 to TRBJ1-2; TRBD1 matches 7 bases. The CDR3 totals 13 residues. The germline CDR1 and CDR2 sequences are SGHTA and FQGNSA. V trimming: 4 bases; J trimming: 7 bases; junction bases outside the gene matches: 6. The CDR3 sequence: CASSSYRGSGYTF. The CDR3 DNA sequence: TGTGCCAGCAGCTCCTACAGGGGAAGTGGCTACACCTTC.

Written as DNA, the CDR3 is TGTGCCAGCAGTTGGGGGACTAGCGGCTCCTACGAGCAGTACTTC. This gives the protein CASSWGTSGSYEQYF. The V gene is TRBV6-2 or TRBV6-3, the J gene TRBJ2-7; 11 bases are shared with TRBD2. The V segment lost 4 bases and the J segment 0 bases; nucleotides outside the gene matches: 2. Germline loops: CDR1 MNHEY, CDR2 SVGEGT. The CDR3 runs to 15 residues.

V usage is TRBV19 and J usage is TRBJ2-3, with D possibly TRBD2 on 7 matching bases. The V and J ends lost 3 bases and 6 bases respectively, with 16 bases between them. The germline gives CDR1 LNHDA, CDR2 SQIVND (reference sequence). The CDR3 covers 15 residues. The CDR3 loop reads CASSMWGGRHDTQYF. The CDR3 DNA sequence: TGTGCCAGTAGTATGTGGGGGGGCAGGCATGATACGCAGTATTTT.

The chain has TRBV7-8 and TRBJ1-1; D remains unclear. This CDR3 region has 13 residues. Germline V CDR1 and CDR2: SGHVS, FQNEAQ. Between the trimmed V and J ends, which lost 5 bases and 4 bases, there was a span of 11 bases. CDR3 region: CASSLRESTEAFF. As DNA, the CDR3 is TGTGCCAGCAGCCTGCGAGAGTCCACTGAAGCTTTCTTT.

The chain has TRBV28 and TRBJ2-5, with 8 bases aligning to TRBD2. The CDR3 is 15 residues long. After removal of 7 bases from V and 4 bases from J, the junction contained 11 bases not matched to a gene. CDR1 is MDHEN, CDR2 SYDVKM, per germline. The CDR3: CASTNSVGTRETQYF. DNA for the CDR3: TGTGCCAGCACCAATTCGGTCGGGACTAGAGAGACCCAGTACTTC.

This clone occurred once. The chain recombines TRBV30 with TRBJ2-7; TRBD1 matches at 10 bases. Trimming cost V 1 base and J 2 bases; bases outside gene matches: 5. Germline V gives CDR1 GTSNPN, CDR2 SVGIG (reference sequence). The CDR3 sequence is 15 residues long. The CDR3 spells CAWSATGTGAYEQYF. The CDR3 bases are TGTGCCTGGAGTGCCACCGGGACAGGGGCCTACGAGCAGTACTTC.

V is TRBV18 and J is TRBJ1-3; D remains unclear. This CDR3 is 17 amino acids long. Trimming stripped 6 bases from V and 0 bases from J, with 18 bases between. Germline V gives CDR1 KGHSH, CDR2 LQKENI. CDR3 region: CASSFVTQSISGNTIYF. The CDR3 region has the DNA TGTGCCAGCTCGTTCGTGACTCAAAGCATCTCTGGAAACACCATATATTTT.

The CDR3 region has the DNA TGTGCCAGCAGCCAAGGTTGGGGATCCGATGGCTACACCTTC. Protein: CASSQGWGSDGYTF. J is TRBJ1-2 and V is TRBV3-1 (or the pseudogene TRBV3-2); D is unclear. Trimming cost V 1 base and J 6 bases, with 12 bases left between them. Germline assignment: CDR1 LGHDT and CDR2 YNNKEL (reference sequence). This CDR3 contains 14 residues.

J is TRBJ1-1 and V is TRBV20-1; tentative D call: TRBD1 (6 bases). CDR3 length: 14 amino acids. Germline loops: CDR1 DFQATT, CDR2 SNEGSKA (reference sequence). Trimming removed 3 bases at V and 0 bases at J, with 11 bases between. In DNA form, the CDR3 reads TGCAGTGCTAGTCAGGAGGGGGTGAACACTGAAGCTTTCTTT. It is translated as CSASQEGVNTEAFF.

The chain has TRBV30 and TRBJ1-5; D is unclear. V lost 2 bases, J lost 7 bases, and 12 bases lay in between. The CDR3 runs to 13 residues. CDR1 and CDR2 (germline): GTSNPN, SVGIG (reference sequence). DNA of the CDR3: TGTGCCTGGAGTACCAGAGGTAGCCAGCCCCAGCATTTT. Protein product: CAWSTRGSQPQHF.

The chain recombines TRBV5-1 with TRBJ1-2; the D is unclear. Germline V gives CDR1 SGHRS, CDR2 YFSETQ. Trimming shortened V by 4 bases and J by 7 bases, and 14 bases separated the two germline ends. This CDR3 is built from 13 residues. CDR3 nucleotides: TGCGCCAGCAGCCCGTTGGCGGGGATTGGCTACACCTTC. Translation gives CASSPLAGIGYTF.

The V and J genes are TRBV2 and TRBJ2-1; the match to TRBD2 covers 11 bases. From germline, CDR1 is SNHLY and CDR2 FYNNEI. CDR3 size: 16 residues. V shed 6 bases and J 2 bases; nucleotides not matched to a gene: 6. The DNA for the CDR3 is TGTGCCAGCAGCCCCTTAGCGGGAGGGCCCTACAATGAGCAGTTCTTC. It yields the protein CASSPLAGGPYNEQFF.

CDR3 sequence: CASSYDRDQNTEAFF. The CDR3 coding sequence is TGTGCCAGCAGTTACGACCGGGACCAGAACACTGAAGCTTTCTTT. This chain joins TRBV6-5 and TRBJ1-1, with a tentative D call TRBD1 (5 bases). Deletions cut 2 bases from V and 1 base from J, with 11 bases between. CDR1 is MNHEY and CDR2 is SVGAGI in the germline V gene. This CDR3 contains 15 residues.

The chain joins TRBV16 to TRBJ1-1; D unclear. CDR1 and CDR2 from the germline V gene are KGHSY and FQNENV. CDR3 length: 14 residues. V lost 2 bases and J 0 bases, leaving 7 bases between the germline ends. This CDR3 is CASSQGYLNTEAFF. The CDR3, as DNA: TGTGCCAGCAGCCAAGGGTATCTGAACACTGAAGCTTTCTTT.

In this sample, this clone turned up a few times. The CDR3 DNA sequence: TGTGCCAGCAGTCTCCGGGACATCTCCTACGAGCAGTACTTC. Protein sequence: CASSLRDISYEQYF. The chain employs TRBV2 and TRBJ2-7; tentative D call: TRBD1 (6 bases). The CDR3 extends over 14 amino acids. With 5 bases removed from V and 0 bases from J, the gap between germline ends came to 11 bases. Germline V gene data show CDR1 as SNHLY and CDR2 as FYNNEI.

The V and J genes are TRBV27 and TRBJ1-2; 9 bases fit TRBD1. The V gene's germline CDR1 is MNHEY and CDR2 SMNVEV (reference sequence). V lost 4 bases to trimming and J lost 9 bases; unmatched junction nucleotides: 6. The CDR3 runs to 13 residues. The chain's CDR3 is CASSWDRDQSYTF. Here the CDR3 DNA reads TGTGCCAGCAGTTGGGACAGGGATCAGAGCTACACCTTC.

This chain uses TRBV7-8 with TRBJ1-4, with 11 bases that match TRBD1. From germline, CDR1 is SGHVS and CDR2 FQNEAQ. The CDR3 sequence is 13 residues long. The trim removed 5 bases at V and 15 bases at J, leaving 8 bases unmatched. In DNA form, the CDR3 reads TGTGCCAGCAGCCCAGGGAGGGACAGGGGGTTGTTTTTT. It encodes CASSPGRDRGLFF.

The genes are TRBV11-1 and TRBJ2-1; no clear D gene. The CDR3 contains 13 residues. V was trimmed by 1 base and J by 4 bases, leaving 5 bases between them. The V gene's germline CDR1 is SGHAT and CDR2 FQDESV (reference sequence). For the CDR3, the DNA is TGTGCCAGCAGCTTAGAGAAGTACAATGAGCAGTTCTTC. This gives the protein CASSLEKYNEQFF.

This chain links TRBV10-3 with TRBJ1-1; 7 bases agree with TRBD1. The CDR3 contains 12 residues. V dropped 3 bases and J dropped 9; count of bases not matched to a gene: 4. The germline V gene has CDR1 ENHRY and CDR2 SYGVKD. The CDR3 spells CAISDEGQKAFF. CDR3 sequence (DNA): TGTGCCATCAGTGACGAGGGACAGAAAGCTTTCTTT.

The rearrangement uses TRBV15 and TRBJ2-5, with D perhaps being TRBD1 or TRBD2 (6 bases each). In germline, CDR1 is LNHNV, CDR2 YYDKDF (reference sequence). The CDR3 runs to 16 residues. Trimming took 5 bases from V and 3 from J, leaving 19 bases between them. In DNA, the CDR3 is TGTGCCACCAGCGGAGGGGGGTCTAGCAGAGAAGAGACCCAGTACTTC. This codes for CATSGGGSSREETQYF.

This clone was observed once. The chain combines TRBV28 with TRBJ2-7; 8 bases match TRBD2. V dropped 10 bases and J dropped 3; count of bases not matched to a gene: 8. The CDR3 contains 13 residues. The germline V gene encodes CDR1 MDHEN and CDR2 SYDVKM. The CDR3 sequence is CATHSGGNYEQYF. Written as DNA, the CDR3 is TGTGCCACCCACAGCGGGGGAAACTACGAGCAGTACTTC.

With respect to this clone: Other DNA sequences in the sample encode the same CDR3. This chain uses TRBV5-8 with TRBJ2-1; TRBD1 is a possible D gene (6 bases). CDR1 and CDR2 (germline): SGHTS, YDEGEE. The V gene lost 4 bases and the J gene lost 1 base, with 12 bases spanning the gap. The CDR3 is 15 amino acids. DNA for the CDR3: TGTGCCAGCAGCCTGAGAGGGGGATCCTACAATGAGCAGTTCTTC. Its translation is CASSLRGGSYNEQFF.

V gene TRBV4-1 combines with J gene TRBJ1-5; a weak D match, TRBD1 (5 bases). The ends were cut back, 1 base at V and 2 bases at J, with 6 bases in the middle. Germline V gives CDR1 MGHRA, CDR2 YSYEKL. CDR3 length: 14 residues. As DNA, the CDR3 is TGCGCCAGCAGCCAAGTAGGGGGCAATCAGCCCCAGCATTTT. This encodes CASSQVGGNQPQHF.